The 16 T cell receptor beta chains below all came from one sample that was sequenced in a study of T-cell memory formation after mild COVID-19. TCRdb called the 5' RACE reads again in MiXCR, with one record for every CDR3 protein. Here the sample spans around 320,000 distinct CDR3 sequences, around 28% being singletons. Sequencing input: PBMCs or a T cell subset sorted from them (not recorded which). The receptors were sampled from an adult woman who had mild COVID-19 (a few samples of this study predate the infection). Cell type and time point are not known.

This clonotype was recorded a few times. V usage is TRBV5-1 and J usage is TRBJ2-1; D is unclear. Germline V gene lookup returns CDR1 SGHRS and CDR2 YFSETQ. The length of the CDR3 is 18 residues. V was shortened by 5 bases and J by 0 bases, with 21 bases between the two germline ends. The CDR3 region has the DNA TGCGCCAGCAGGCGAGGCTTTCTTGACTCTAGCTCCTACAATGAGCAGTTCTTC. Protein sequence: CASRRGFLDSSSYNEQFF.

This clonotype has a single count. The chain uses TRBV5-1 and TRBJ2-7; TRBD2 aligns across 7 bases. With V trimmed by 3 bases and J by 2 bases, 8 bases remained unmatched. Germline loops: CDR1 SGHRS, CDR2 YFSETQ. The CDR3 contains 15 residues. CDR3 sequence reads: CASSSGPGLTYEQYF. CDR3 nucleotide sequence: TGCGCCAGCAGCTCCGGACCGGGACTAACCTACGAGCAGTACTTC.

Ten or more counts support this clonotype. The V and J genes are TRBV6-2 or TRBV6-3 and TRBJ2-1; TRBD2 matches at 8 bases. Germline CDR1 and CDR2: MNHEY and SVGEGT. V trimming: 6 bases; J trimming: 2 bases; junction bases outside the gene matches: 6. This CDR3 spans 15 amino acids. This CDR3 is CASRLAGTAYNEQFF. The CDR3 DNA reads as TGTGCCAGCAGATTAGCGGGGACGGCCTACAATGAGCAGTTCTTC.

V and J are TRBV5-1 and TRBJ2-2; TRBD1 aligns across 8 bases. The CDR3 sequence is 18 residues long. V was pared by 6 bases and J by 0 bases, with 13 bases of the junction left unmatched. Germline CDR1 and CDR2: SGHRS and YFSETQ. The CDR3 region has the DNA TGCGCCAGCACGGGGTCGACAGGGGTCGATTCGAACACCGGGGAGCTGTTTTTT. It specifies CASTGSTGVDSNTGELFF. Full variable domain (outside the CDR3, taken from reference TRBV5-1 and TRBJ2-2): KAGVTQTPRYLIKTRGQQVTLSCSPISGHRSVSWYQQTPGQGLQFLFEYFSETQRNKGNFPGRFSGRQFSNSRSEMNVSTLELGDSALYLCASTGSTGVDSNTGELFFGEGSRLTVL.

This clonotype has just a few counts. In DNA, the CDR3 is TGCAGCGTTGAGGGAATAGCGGGGTCCTACGAGCAGTACTTC. As protein: CSVEGIAGSYEQYF. The chain uses TRBV29-1 and TRBJ2-7; TRBD2 matches 8 bases. CDR3 length: 14 amino acids. Germline V gene data show CDR1 as SQVTM and CDR2 as ANQGSEA. V lost 3 bases to trimming and J lost 1 base; unmatched junction nucleotides: 5.

The V and J genes are TRBV10-3 and TRBJ2-7, with 10 bases that match TRBD2. V lost 8 bases to trimming and J lost 5 bases; unmatched junction nucleotides: 12. The CDR3 has 15 residues. The germline V gene has CDR1 ENHRY and CDR2 SYGVKD. The CDR3 region has the DNA TGTGCCATCTCTAGCGGGAGTACCCTAATGGACGAGCAGTACTTC. It encodes CAISSGSTLMDEQYF.

The rearrangement joins TRBV12-3 or TRBV12-4 to TRBJ2-2, with D possibly being TRBD2 (5 bases). V lost 4 bases, J lost 3 bases, and 9 bases lay in between. The CDR3 extends over 14 amino acids. CDR3 residues: CASSSSGYTGELFF. The CDR3 nucleotides read TGTGCCAGCAGTTCCAGCGGTTACACCGGGGAGCTGTTTTTT.

The gene calls are TRBV5-1 and TRBJ2-1; D is unclear. V was cut by 0 bases and J by 6 bases, with 10 bases left in between. CDR3 length: 14 amino acids. Germline V CDR1 and CDR2: SGHRS, YFSETQ. This CDR3 is CASSLEPTGNEQFF. As DNA, the CDR3 is TGCGCCAGCAGCTTGGAACCCACTGGCAATGAGCAGTTCTTC.

The chain combines TRBV29-1 with TRBJ2-7; possible D gene TRBD1, 5 bases. Trimming shortened V by 3 bases and J by 1 base, and 10 bases separated the two germline ends. Germline V gene data show CDR1 as SQVTM and CDR2 as ANQGSEA. The CDR3 spans 13 residues. The CDR3 coding sequence is TGCAGCGTTGAGTCGCCAGGGTCCTACGAGCAGTACTTC. Translated: CSVESPGSYEQYF.

The chain links TRBV10-3 to TRBJ1-1, with 8 bases that match TRBD1. The CDR3 runs 15 residues. J gave up 0 bases and V 10 bases, and 10 bases lay outside the gene matches. Germline V gives CDR1 ENHRY, CDR2 SYGVKD. CDR3 in amino acids: CATQRTGTLNTEAFF. The CDR3 DNA sequence: TGTGCCACGCAACGGACAGGGACCCTGAACACTGAAGCTTTCTTT.

The chain couples TRBV12-3 or TRBV12-4 to TRBJ1-1, with unresolved D. Trimming stripped 3 bases from V and 1 base from J, with 12 bases between. The CDR3 extends over 15 amino acids. CDR3 nucleotides: TGTGCCAGCAGTTTGGCCGTCCTTAAGAACACTGAAGCTTTCTTT. The encoded protein is CASSLAVLKNTEAFF.

The chain is built from TRBV29-1 and TRBJ2-1; D is perhaps TRBD1 or TRBD2 (5 bases each). Germline V gives CDR1 SQVTM, CDR2 ANQGSEA. CDR3 size: 17 residues. Trimming shortened V by 2 bases and J by 0 bases, and 17 bases separated the two germline ends. The CDR3: CSVELRGYRSSYNEQFF. The CDR3 region has the DNA TGCAGCGTTGAATTGAGGGGCTACCGCAGCTCCTACAATGAGCAGTTCTTC.

This clonotype came up a few times. The rearrangement joins TRBV20-1 to TRBJ2-7; D remains ambiguous. Germline-derived CDR1 and CDR2 are DFQATT and SNEGSKA (reference sequence). The V and J ends lost 3 bases and 5 bases respectively, with 11 bases between them. The CDR3 is made up of 12 amino acids. For the CDR3, the DNA is TGCAGTGCTAGGTCCGGAGCGAACGAGCAGTACTTC. It specifies CSARSGANEQYF.

The J gene is TRBJ2-7, the V gene TRBV12-3 or TRBV12-4, with a weak D call TRBD2 (6 bases). The CDR3 is made up of 13 amino acids. Trimming took off 1 base at V and 6 bases at J, with 10 bases between the two ends. The CDR3 protein is CASSLVRTIEQYF. For the CDR3, the DNA is TGTGCCAGCAGTTTAGTCAGGACTATCGAGCAGTACTTC.

The sample holds a few counts of this clonotype. The chain employs TRBV7-2 and TRBJ2-3, with D unresolved. The CDR3 contains 13 residues. The germline gives CDR1 SGHTA, CDR2 FQGNSA. Trimming took 1 base from V and 4 from J, leaving 6 bases between them. The CDR3: CASSLEMADTQYF. In DNA, the CDR3 is TGTGCCAGCAGCTTAGAAATGGCAGATACGCAGTATTTT.

This clonotype has more than one count but fewer than ten. The chain joins TRBV5-1 to TRBJ1-1, with 7 nucleotides matching TRBD1. This CDR3 has 14 residues. Looked up from germline, CDR1 is SGHRS and CDR2 is YFSETQ. Trimming cost V 2 bases and J 4 bases; bases outside gene matches: 5. CDR3 loop: CASSLQGRSTEAFF. CDR3 DNA sequence: TGCGCCAGCAGCTTACAGGGGCGGAGCACTGAAGCTTTCTTT. Drawing the rest from reference TRBV5-1 and TRBJ1-1, the complete variable domain is KAGVTQTPRYLIKTRGQQVTLSCSPISGHRSVSWYQQTPGQGLQFLFEYFSETQRNKGNFPGRFSGRQFSNSRSEMNVSTLELGDSALYLCASSLQGRSTEAFFGQGTRLTVV.